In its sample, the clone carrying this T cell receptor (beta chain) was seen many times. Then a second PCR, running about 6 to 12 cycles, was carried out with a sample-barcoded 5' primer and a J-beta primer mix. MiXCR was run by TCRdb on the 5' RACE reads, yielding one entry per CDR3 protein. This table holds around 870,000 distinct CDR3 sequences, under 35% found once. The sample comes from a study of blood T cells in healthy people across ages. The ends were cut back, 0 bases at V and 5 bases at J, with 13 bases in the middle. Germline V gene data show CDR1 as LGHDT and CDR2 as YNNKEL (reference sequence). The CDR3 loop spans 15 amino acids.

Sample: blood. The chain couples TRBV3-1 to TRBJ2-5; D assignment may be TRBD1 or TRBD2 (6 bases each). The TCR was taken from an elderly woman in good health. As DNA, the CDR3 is TGTGCCAGCAGCCAAGACGGGGGCCTAGTCGAGACCCAGTACTTC. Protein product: CASSQDGGLVETQYF.